The rows below give T cell receptor beta chains drawn from one sample of a study of T-cell reconstitution after alpha-beta-depleted transplantation in children. From the PCR reads, TCRdb called clonotypes with MiXCR, one entry per CDR3 protein. The sample has more than 400,000 distinct CDR3 sequences; over 40% are singletons. This specimen consisted of PBMCs, obtained before TCRalphabeta/CD19-depleted stem cell transplant. These receptors were obtained from a girl aged 2-10 years with aplastic anemia, due to receive a stem cell transplant. CDR3s include the opening cysteine and the closing phenylalanine or tryptophan. The D gene is left open where the match is weak. Clone size is not always given. Where it is, it says once, few, many or a class for expanded clones.

>TRBV27|TRBJ1-1|-|many
CASSPQTGSNTEAFF
TGTGCCAGCAGCCCCCAGACCGGGTCGAACACTGAAGCTTTCTTT
>TRBV20-1|TRBJ1-5|-|many
CSASTRVNQPQHF
TGCAGTGCTAGTACCAGAGTCAATCAGCCCCAGCATTTT
>TRBV11-2|TRBJ2-2|TRBD2|-
CASSGLAGGSGELFF
TGTGCCAGCAGCGGACTAGCGGGAGGCTCCGGGGAGCTGTTTTTT
>TRBV12-3/TRBV12-4|TRBJ2-3|TRBD1|few
CASSPTDRVGTDTQYF
TGTGCCAGCAGTCCTACCGACAGGGTAGGCACAGATACGCAGTATTTT
>TRBV5-1|TRBJ2-3|-|many
CASSWEKSTDTQYF
TGCGCCAGCAGCTGGGAGAAAAGCACAGATACGCAGTATTTT
>TRBV5-1|TRBJ2-3|-|many
CASSFIGPVTDTQYF
TGCGCCAGCAGCTTCATAGGACCCGTCACAGATACGCAGTATTTT
>TRBV4-1|TRBJ2-7|TRBD2|-
CASSNWTSGRDEQYF
TGCGCCAGCAGCAACTGGACTAGCGGGAGAGACGAGCAGTACTTC
>TRBV20-1|TRBJ2-7|TRBD1|-
CSATWTGGSEQYF
TGCAGTGCTACTTGGACAGGGGGATCCGAGCAGTACTTC
>TRBV28|TRBJ1-5|-|-
CASSLGIGQHF
TGTGCCAGCAGTCTCGGGATCGGCCAGCATTTT
>TRBV5-1|TRBJ2-3|-|once
CASSFGRTTDTQYF
TGCGCCAGCAGCTTCGGGCGGACCACAGATACGCAGTATTTT
>TRBV6-2/TRBV6-3|TRBJ2-7|TRBD1|-
CASSYIPRGTGIYEQYF
TGTGCCAGCAGTTACATCCCCAGAGGGACAGGGATTTACGAGCAGTACTTC
>TRBV4-1|TRBJ2-7|TRBD1|many
CASSQEWGTGYEQYF
TGCGCCAGCAGCCAAGAGTGGGGGACAGGGTACGAGCAGTACTTC
>TRBV20-1|TRBJ1-1|-|many
CSARTGRTEAFF
TGCAGTGCTCGAACAGGGAGGACTGAAGCTTTCTTT
>TRBV11-2|TRBJ2-1|TRBD1|-
CASSIGTGLNEQSF
TGTGCCAGCAGCATAGGGACAGGGCTCAATGAGCAGTCCTTC
>TRBV4-1|TRBJ2-3|-|-
CASSQDLPGTDRTDTQYF
TGCGCCAGCAGCCAAGATCTGCCCGGGACGGATCGCACAGATACGCAGTATTTT
>TRBV6-2/TRBV6-3|TRBJ2-7|-|-
CASSYGLRLYEQYF
TGTGCCAGCAGTTACGGTCTACGGCTCTACGAGCAGTACTTC